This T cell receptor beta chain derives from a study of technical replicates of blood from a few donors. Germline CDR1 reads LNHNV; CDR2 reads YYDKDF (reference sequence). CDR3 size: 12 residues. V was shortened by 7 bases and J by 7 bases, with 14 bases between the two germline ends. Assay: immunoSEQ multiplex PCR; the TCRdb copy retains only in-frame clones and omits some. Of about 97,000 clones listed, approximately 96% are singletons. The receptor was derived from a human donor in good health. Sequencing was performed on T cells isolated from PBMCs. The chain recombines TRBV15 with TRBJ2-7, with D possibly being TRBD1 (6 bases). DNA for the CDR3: TGTGCCACCACCCAACAGGGTAGGGAGCAGTACTTC. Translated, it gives CATTQQGREQYF.